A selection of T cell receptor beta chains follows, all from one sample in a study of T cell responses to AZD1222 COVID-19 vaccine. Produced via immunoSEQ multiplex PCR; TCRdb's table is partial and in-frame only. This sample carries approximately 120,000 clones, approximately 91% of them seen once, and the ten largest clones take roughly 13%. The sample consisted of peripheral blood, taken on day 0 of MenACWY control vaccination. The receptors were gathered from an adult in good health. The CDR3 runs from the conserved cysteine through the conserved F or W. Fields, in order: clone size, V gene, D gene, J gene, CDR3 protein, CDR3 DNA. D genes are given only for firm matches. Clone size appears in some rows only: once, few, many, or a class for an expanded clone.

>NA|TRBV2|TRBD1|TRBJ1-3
CASSEARGQTGNTIYF
TGTGCCAGCAGTGAAGCGAGGGGACAGACTGGAAACACCATATATTTT
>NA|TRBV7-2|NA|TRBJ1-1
CASSLAHAGSGTEAFF
TGTGCCAGCAGCCTCGCACACGCCGGTTCTGGGACTGAAGCTTTCTTT
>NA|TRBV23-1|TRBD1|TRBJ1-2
CASSPGTEATNNYGYTF
TGCGCCAGCAGTCCCGGGACAGAGGCTACAAACAACTATGGCTACACCTTC
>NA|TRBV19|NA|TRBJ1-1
CASSKGHGDTEAFF
TGTGCCAGTAGTAAGGGACATGGCGACACTGAAGCTTTCTTT
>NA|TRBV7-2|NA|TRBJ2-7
CASSLSRVNLYEQYF
TGTGCCAGCAGCTTAAGCAGGGTTAATCTCTACGAGCAGTACTTC
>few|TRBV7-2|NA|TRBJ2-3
CASSSRQGGTDTQYF
TGTGCCAGCAGCTCCAGACAGGGAGGGACAGATACGCAGTATTTT
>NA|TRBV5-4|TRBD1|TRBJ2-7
CASSWPTGYEQYF
TGTGCCAGCAGCTGGCCGACAGGGTACGAGCAGTACTTC
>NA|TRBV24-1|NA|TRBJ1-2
CATSDPIGYTF
TGTGCCACCAGTGACCCCATAGGCTACACCTTC
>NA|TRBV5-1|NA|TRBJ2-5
CASSLRRGQETQYF
TGCGCCAGCAGCTTACGTAGGGGTCAAGAGACCCAGTACTTC
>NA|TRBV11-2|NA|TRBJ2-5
CASSLDWERETQYF
TGTGCCAGCAGCTTAGATTGGGAGCGGGAGACCCAGTACTTC
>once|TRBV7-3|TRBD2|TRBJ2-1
CASSFEAGEFNEQFF
TGTGCCAGCAGTTTCGAAGCGGGAGAGTTCAATGAGCAGTTCTTC
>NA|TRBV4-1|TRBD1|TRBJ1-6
CASSQPQGALNSPLHF
TGCGCCAGCAGCCAACCACAGGGGGCCCTCAATTCACCCCTCCACTTT
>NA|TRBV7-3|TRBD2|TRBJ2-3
CASSPTSGRISDTQYF
TGTGCCAGCAGCCCGACTAGCGGGAGGATCTCGGATACGCAGTATTTT
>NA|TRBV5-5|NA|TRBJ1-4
CASTRESATNEKLFF
TGTGCCAGCACCAGGGAGAGTGCAACTAATGAAAAACTGTTTTTT
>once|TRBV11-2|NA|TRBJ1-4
CASSRRGEKLFF
TGTGCCAGCAGCAGGAGGGGGGAAAAACTGTTTTTT
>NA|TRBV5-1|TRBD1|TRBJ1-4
CASSLETGRNEKLFF
TGCGCCAGCAGCTTGGAGACAGGGAGGAATGAAAAACTGTTTTTT
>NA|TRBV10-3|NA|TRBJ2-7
CAITQGDEQYF
TGTGCCATCACCCAGGGAGACGAGCAGTACTTC
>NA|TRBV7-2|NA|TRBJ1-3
CASSTRQSGNTIYF
TGTGCCAGCAGCACCCGCCAGTCTGGAAACACCATATATTTT
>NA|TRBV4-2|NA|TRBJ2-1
CASSQEVRGNEQFF
TGTGCCAGCAGCCAGGAGGTTAGGGGTAATGAGCAGTTCTTC
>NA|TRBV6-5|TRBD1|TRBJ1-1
CASGRQGNTEAFF
TGTGCCAGCGGAAGACAGGGTAATACTGAAGCTTTCTTT